The sample holds one count of the clone carrying this TCR beta chain. The antigen is undetermined. These data are taken from a study of graft-versus-host responses after intestinal transplantation. Study as a whole: Multivisceral, liver-intestinal, or isolated intestinal transplants were performed in recipients. For two to four years after anti-thymocyte globulin induction, all recipients took tacrolimus and steroids.

Germline values: CDR1 SQVTM, CDR2 ANQGSEA. The CDR3 totals 10 residues. The V and J ends lost 4 bases and 6 bases respectively, with 6 bases between them. Clones were read by immunoSEQ multiplex PCR, and TCRdb kept only the in-frame ones, dropping some. The data contain around 89,000 clones, around 90% of them singletons. The TCR sequence derives from a human donor who was the organ donor for an intestinal transplant. The source material was unstimulated CD8+ T cells sorted from spleen or lymph node cells, sampled before transplant. This chain links TRBV29-1 with TRBJ1-1; a weak D match, TRBD1 (5 bases). CDR3 region: CSVGGPEAFF. The CDR3 nucleotides read TGCAGCGTTGGGGGCCCTGAAGCTTTCTTT.